Listed below are T cell receptor beta chains from one sample, sequenced in a study of Ad26.COV2.S vaccination and SARS-CoV-2 variants. Clones were sequenced by immunoSEQ multiplex PCR, and TCRdb holds only the in-frame ones, with some missing. The table has 250,000 to 300,000 clones, approximately 87% seen once. Sequencing used peripheral blood, obtained in a trial of Ad26.COV2.S vaccine versus placebo. The source is a person between 18 and 65 years old who received the Ad26.COV2.S COVID-19 vaccine or a placebo. Each CDR3 is given with its conserved first and last residue. Fields, in order: J gene, clone size, V gene, D gene, CDR3 DNA, CDR3 protein. The D gene is left open where the match is weak. Expanded clones get a size class; other rows say once, few or many, or leave the size out.

TRBJ1-2 | few | TRBV6-5 | - | TGTGCCAGCAGTCCCCGGACAGACTATGGCTACACCTTC | CASSPRTDYGYTF
TRBJ1-2 | - | TRBV20-1 | - | TGCAGTGCCCAGCGGGGGGACGGCTACACCTTC | CSAQRGDGYTF
TRBJ2-7 | - | TRBV18 | - | TGTGCCAGCTCACCTAGGGGATACGAGCAGTACTTC | CASSPRGYEQYF
TRBJ1-6 | - | TRBV25-1 | - | TGTGCCAGCAGTGAACACAGTAGCTATAATTCACCCCTCCACTTT | CASSEHSSYNSPLHF
TRBJ2-3 | - | TRBV7-9 | TRBD1 | TGTGCCAGCAGCGCGGACAGGGTGTCAGATACGCAGTATTTT | CASSADRVSDTQYF
TRBJ2-3 | - | TRBV30 | - | TGTGCCTGGAGTGTACTAGCCGGAATGGATACGCAGTATTTT | CAWSVLAGMDTQYF
TRBJ1-5 | - | TRBV6-5 | - | TGTGCCAGCAGTCTACATGGCAATCAGCCCCAGCATTTT | CASSLHGNQPQHF
TRBJ1-2 | - | TRBV7-6 | - | TGTGCCAGCAGCTTAAGAGTAGGGCTGTATGGCTACACCTTC | CASSLRVGLYGYTF
TRBJ2-5 | - | TRBV18 | - | TGTGCCAGCTCACCAGGGACTCGCGACCAAGAGACCCAGTACTTC | CASSPGTRDQETQYF
TRBJ2-7 | - | TRBV27 | TRBD1 | TGTGCCAGCAGTTCCGGGACAGGGGGCATGAACGAGCAGTACTTC | CASSSGTGGMNEQYF
TRBJ2-2 | - | TRBV7-2 | TRBD2 | TGTGCCAGCAGACCCTATTTGGGGGGGGACACCGGGGAGCTGTTTTTT | CASRPYLGGDTGELFF
TRBJ2-3 | - | TRBV5-1 | TRBD2 | TGCGCCAGCAGCTTGGCGAGCGGGGGGGCGGATACGCAGTATTTT | CASSLASGGADTQYF
TRBJ2-3 | - | TRBV5-1 | TRBD2 | TGCGCCAGCAGAGGAGGCGGCGGGAGTACGCGTGATACGCAGTATTTT | CASRGGGGSTRDTQYF
TRBJ2-3 | - | TRBV6-5 | TRBD1 | TGTGCCAGCCGGACAGGGGTCACAGATACGCAGTATTTT | CASRTGVTDTQYF
TRBJ1-3 | - | TRBV2 | - | TGTGCCAGCATATTTCGGTCTGGAAACACCATATATTTT | CASIFRSGNTIYF
TRBJ1-2 | - | TRBV7-9 | TRBD1 | TGTGCCAGCAGCACTAACAGGGACAGCTTCTATGGCTACACCTTC | CASSTNRDSFYGYTF
TRBJ1-4 | once | TRBV20-1 | - | TGCAGTGCTGTTTATGAAAAACTGTTTTTT | CSAVYEKLFF
TRBJ2-7 | - | TRBV6-5 | - | TGTGCCAGCAGTCGTCAGGGATACGAGCAGTACTTC | CASSRQGYEQYF
TRBJ1-2 | - | TRBV11-2 | TRBD1 | TGTGCCAGCAGGTTTGGCCGGGACAGGGGTGCCACTAACTATGGCTACACCTTC | CASRFGRDRGATNYGYTF
TRBJ1-3 | - | TRBV3-1/TRBV3-2 | TRBD1 | TGTGCCAGCAGCCAAGGAGTGGGGACAGGGGCTGGAAACACCATATATTTT | CASSQGVGTGAGNTIYF
TRBJ1-2 | - | TRBV28 | - | TGTGCCAGCAGCCCAGACGGCTATGGCTACACCTTC | CASSPDGYGYTF
TRBJ2-1 | - | TRBV5-1 | TRBD2 | TGCGCCAGCAGCAAGGGCGGTGGGACTAACGACAATGAGCAGTTCTTC | CASSKGGGTNDNEQFF
TRBJ1-1 | - | TRBV2 | - | TGTGCCAGCAGTGAAGGCCGATTGTACACTGAAGCTTTCTTT | CASSEGRLYTEAFF
TRBJ1-1 | - | TRBV15 | - | TGTGCCACCGATGAGGGCCCCATGAACACTGAAGCTTTCTTT | CATDEGPMNTEAFF
TRBJ2-3 | - | TRBV4-3 | - | TGCGCCAGCAGCCAAGATCCGGCTAGCGATGATACGCAGTATTTT | CASSQDPASDDTQYF
TRBJ2-5 | few | TRBV2 | - | TGTGCCAGCTTATCCGGACCTCAGGAGACCCAGTACTTC | CASLSGPQETQYF
TRBJ1-2 | - | TRBV5-1 | - | TGCGCCAGCAGTTTTGACCCTCTAAACTATGGCTACACCTTC | CASSFDPLNYGYTF
TRBJ2-1 | - | TRBV4-1 | - | TGCGCCAGCAGCCAAGATGTCAGGGTCTCCTACAATGAGCAGTTCTTC | CASSQDVRVSYNEQFF
TRBJ2-2 | - | TRBV7-2 | TRBD2 | TGTGCCAGCAGCCCATCTAGCGGGAGAGGGGAGCTGTTTTTT | CASSPSSGRGELFF
TRBJ2-3 | - | TRBV7-8 | - | TGTGCCAGCAGCCCGGAGAGGAGTATCGCAGATACGCAGTATTTT | CASSPERSIADTQYF
TRBJ1-2 | few | TRBV11-2 | - | TGTGCCAGCAGCCCACCCGGACAATTTCGACACTATGGCTACACCTTC | CASSPPGQFRHYGYTF
TRBJ2-5 | few | TRBV4-3 | TRBD1 | TGCGCCAGCAGCCAAGAGGGACAGGGTGTTGGGGCCCAGTACTTC | CASSQEGQGVGAQYF
TRBJ2-1 | - | TRBV18 | TRBD2 | TGTGCCAGCTCACCAGGCCAGCGGGGTAACAATGAGCAGTTCTTC | CASSPGQRGNNEQFF
TRBJ2-5 | - | TRBV5-8 | - | TGTGCCAGCAGCTTCGGCGGTCTCAGGGAAGAGACCCAGTACTTC | CASSFGGLREETQYF
TRBJ2-3 | - | TRBV7-2 | TRBD2 | TGTGCCACCTCCCCCCGACTTAGCGGGGCCGATACGCAGTATTTT | CATSPRLSGADTQYF
TRBJ1-5 | once | TRBV6-2/TRBV6-3 | - | TGTGCCAGCAGCAGCGGGACATCCCCCCAGCCCCAGCATTTT | CASSSGTSPQPQHF
TRBJ2-4 | - | TRBV5-1 | TRBD1 | TGCGCCAGCAGCCCTTATCCGCAGGGGGCCACCATAGCCAAAAACATTCAGTACTTC | CASSPYPQGATIAKNIQYF
TRBJ2-7 | - | TRBV5-6 | - | TGTGCCAGCAGCTCCGGTCTGGGAGAGCAGTACTTC | CASSSGLGEQYF
TRBJ1-1 | - | TRBV2 | - | TGTGCCAGCAGTCTTGAAGGGCAAGGTGAAGCTTTCTTT | CASSLEGQGEAFF
TRBJ1-2 | - | TRBV19 | TRBD1 | TGTGCCAGTAGTCCTTGGGACAGGGATGATGTTGGCTACACCTTC | CASSPWDRDDVGYTF
TRBJ1-2 | - | TRBV27 | - | TGTGCCAGCAGTTTTTCTGAGATGGATTTCTACACCTTC | CASSFSEMDFYTF
TRBJ2-2 | - | TRBV7-8 | - | TGTGCCAGCAGGCGAAGACGCATTCCAACCGGGGAGCTGTTTTTT | CASRRRRIPTGELFF
TRBJ2-7 | - | TRBV7-9 | TRBD2 | TGTGCCAGCATACCCTTGGGGAGCGGGAGGGCATACGAGCAGTACTTC | CASIPLGSGRAYEQYF
TRBJ2-7 | - | TRBV3-1/TRBV3-2 | TRBD1 | TGTGCCAGCAGCCAGGGGACAGGGGGGTTTGGCGAGCAGTACTTC | CASSQGTGGFGEQYF
TRBJ1-5 | - | TRBV4-1 | TRBD1 | TGCGCCAGCAGCCAAGGGCCGACAGGGAATGAGCCCCAGCATTTT | CASSQGPTGNEPQHF
TRBJ1-2 | - | TRBV5-1 | - | TGCGCCAGCAGCAGTCGGGCGTCCTATGGCTACACCTTC | CASSSRASYGYTF
TRBJ2-7 | - | TRBV27 | - | TGTGCCAGCAGTTTAGACGAGCAGTACTTC | CASSLDEQYF
TRBJ1-2 | - | TRBV7-9 | TRBD1 | TGTGCCATCGCGACAGGGCCCAACTATGGCTACACCTTC | CAIATGPNYGYTF
TRBJ2-5 | - | TRBV19 | - | TGTGCCAGTAGTAGCTGGGAGACCCAGTACTTC | CASSSWETQYF
TRBJ2-1 | - | TRBV20-1 | TRBD2 | TGCAGTGCTAGTGTCACAGGACTAGCGGGAGGGCTCTATTACAATGAGCAGTTCTTC | CSASVTGLAGGLYYNEQFF
TRBJ2-1 | - | TRBV6-6 | TRBD1 | TGTGCCAGCAGGTGGGACAGGGAGCAGTTCTTC | CASRWDREQFF
TRBJ2-5 | - | TRBV5-6 | - | TGTGCCAGCAGCTCATTGGCCAGGGGTCAGACCCAGTACTTC | CASSSLARGQTQYF
TRBJ2-1 | - | TRBV5-8 | - | TGTGCCAGCAGCTTGGGAGGTTTCTCCTACAATGAGCAGTTCTTC | CASSLGGFSYNEQFF
TRBJ1-6 | once | TRBV5-4 | - | TGTGCCAGCAGCTTGGACAGGGCACTTTCACCCCTCCACTTT | CASSLDRALSPLHF
TRBJ2-7 | - | TRBV5-1 | - | TGCGCCAGCAGAGAGGGACACGCTTTGAGCGAGCAGTACTTC | CASREGHALSEQYF
TRBJ2-1 | - | TRBV7-2 | - | TGTGCCAGCAGCCCTCAGCAGGTGTACAATGAGCAGTTCTTC | CASSPQQVYNEQFF
TRBJ2-5 | - | TRBV29-1 | - | TGCAGCGTTGACGTTCAGGGAGAGACCCAGTACTTC | CSVDVQGETQYF
TRBJ2-7 | - | TRBV5-4 | - | TGTGCCAGCAGCTTGGATCAGGGGACCCTCTACGAGCAGTACTTC | CASSLDQGTLYEQYF
TRBJ2-4 | once | TRBV11-2 | - | TGTGCCAGCAGCTTATATGGGAACATTCAGTACTTC | CASSLYGNIQYF
TRBJ1-2 | - | TRBV14 | - | TGTGCCAGCAGCCAAGGATCTGGGGTTTATGGCTACACCTTC | CASSQGSGVYGYTF